This T cell receptor beta chain appears in the sequencing data of a study of Graves' ophthalmopathy and Graves' hyperthyroidism. As for the study in general: Before any treatment was given, at initial diagnosis, peripheral blood was collected.

The CDR3 is 12 residues long. Germline CDR1 and CDR2: SEHNR and FQNEAQ (reference sequence). Germline trimming cut 5 bases from V and 4 bases from J; bases unmatched to any gene: 1. Study outcomes and limitations: The model achieved 55% to 71% sensitivity and roughly 79% specificity for ophthalmopathy progression.

Concerning this clonotype itself: Its antigen remains unidentified.

Uncontrolled infections, pregnancy, lactation or other autoimmune diseases led to patient exclusion. As diagnostic evidence, clinical symptoms, serum thyroxine, TRAb, thyroid ultrasound and orbital computed tomography were relied upon. Amplified TCR beta CDR3 regions were obtained using RNA transcripts as template. HTBI primers served in a first-round RT-PCR, which a second-round multiplex PCR followed. A single record per CDR3 protein comes from TCRdb applying MiXCR to the multiplex PCR reads. The data contain almost 750,000 distinct CDR3 sequences, 40% of them singletons. This TCR came from an adult man with Graves' ophthalmopathy. The J gene is TRBJ1-2, the V gene TRBV7-9; TRBD1 matches at 7 bases. Sequencing was done on a sample of peripheral blood. DNA of the CDR3: TGTGCCAGCAGCCACAGGGGCTATGGCTACACCTTC. It codes for CASSHRGYGYTF.